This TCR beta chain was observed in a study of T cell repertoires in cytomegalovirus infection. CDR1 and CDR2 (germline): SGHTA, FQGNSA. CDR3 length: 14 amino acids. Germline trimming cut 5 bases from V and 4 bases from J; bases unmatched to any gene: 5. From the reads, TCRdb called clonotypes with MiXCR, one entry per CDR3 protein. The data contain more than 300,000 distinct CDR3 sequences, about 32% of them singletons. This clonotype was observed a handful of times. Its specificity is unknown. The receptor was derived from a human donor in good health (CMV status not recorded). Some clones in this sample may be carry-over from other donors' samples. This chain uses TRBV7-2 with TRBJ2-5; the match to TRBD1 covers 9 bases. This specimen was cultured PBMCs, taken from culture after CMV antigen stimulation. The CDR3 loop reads CASSTRTGAETQYF. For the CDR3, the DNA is TGTGCCAGCAGCACCCGGACAGGGGCAGAGACCCAGTACTTC.